This T cell receptor (beta chain) was identified in a study of cytomegalovirus exposure and HLA in healthy donors. The table came from immunoSEQ multiplex PCR; TCRdb's copy has only in-frame clones and leaves some out. The data show under 150,000 clones, around 87% seen once. The CDR3 has 15 amino acids. The junction had 5 bases not matched to a gene; V was cut back by 4 bases and J by 5 bases. Germline CDR1 reads KGHSH; CDR2 reads LQKENI. As for this clone: Antigen: not known.

Broader study findings: In vitro checks showed that a few CMV-associated chains really do target CMV antigens.

The origin of this receptor is a young man in good health and CMV-seropositive. The rearrangement links TRBV18 to TRBJ2-1; the match to TRBD2 covers 10 bases. The sample consisted of PBMCs. This CDR3 is CASSLGLAANNEQFF. DNA of the CDR3: TGTGCCAGCTCACTCGGACTAGCGGCTAACAATGAGCAGTTCTTC.